Presented here are 25 T cell receptor beta chains from one specimen sequenced in a study of CD8 T cells in Susac syndrome. RNA totalling roughly 0.5 to 1 ug underwent reverse transcription with random hexamers. A single record per CDR3 protein comes from TCRdb applying MiXCR to the immunoSEQ multiplex PCR reads. The table has under 200,000 distinct CDR3 sequences, approximately 95% seen once. Sequences were obtained from CD8+ T cells from PBMCs. These receptors were collected from a human donor with multiple sclerosis.

V gene TRBV9 combines with J gene TRBJ2-4, with 9 bases fitting TRBD1. Trimming cost V 4 bases and J 6 bases; bases outside gene matches: 8. The germline gives CDR1 SGDLS, CDR2 YYNGEE. The CDR3 has 15 amino acids. The CDR3 spells CASSTGQGLSNIQYF. The CDR3 region has the DNA TGTGCCAGCAGCACAGGACAGGGGTTGTCAAACATTCAGTACTTC. The variable domain in full, completed from reference TRBV9 and TRBJ2-4, reads DSGVTQTPKHLITATGQRVTLRCSPRSGDLSVYWYQQSLDQGLQFLIQYYNGEERAKGNILERFSAQQFPDLHSELNLSSLELGDSALYFCASSTGQGLSNIQYFGAGTRLSVL.

This clonotype was seen more than once but under ten times. This chain links TRBV20-1 with TRBJ2-3; 8 bases align to TRBD1. The CDR3 runs 16 residues. J gave up 1 base and V 0 bases, and 6 bases lay outside the gene matches. Germline loops: CDR1 DFQATT, CDR2 SNEGSKA (reference sequence). The CDR3: CSARDQGAPRTDTQYF. The CDR3 coding sequence is TGCAGTGCTAGAGATCAGGGGGCGCCCCGCACAGATACGCAGTATTTT.

This sequence joins TRBV30 and TRBJ2-7; 7 nucleotides align to TRBD2. The length of the CDR3 is 14 residues. Trimming took 5 bases from V and 0 from J; bases not matched to a gene: 7. The germline gives CDR1 GTSNPN, CDR2 SVGIG (reference sequence). CDR3 in DNA: TGTGCCTGGGCGAGCGGGGAACTCTCCTACGAGCAGTACTTC. Protein: CAWASGELSYEQYF.

This clonotype was seen once. The chain uses TRBV6-4 and TRBJ2-1; possibly TRBD2 for D (5 bases). The CDR3 length is 13 residues. Germline-derived CDR1 and CDR2 are MRHNA and SNTAGT. The ends were cut back, 8 bases at V and 4 bases at J, with 12 bases in the middle. The CDR3 protein is CASSRDDYNEQFF. The CDR3 region has the DNA TGTGCCAGCTCGAGGGATGATTACAATGAGCAGTTCTTC.

The V call is TRBV7-9, the J call TRBJ2-1; D uncertain. CDR1 is SEHNR, CDR2 FQNEAQ, per germline (reference sequence). The CDR3 runs to 12 residues. V lost 7 bases and J lost 0, with 4 bases in between. The CDR3 spells CASKSSYNEQFF. Written as DNA, the CDR3 is TGTGCCAGCAAGAGCTCCTACAATGAGCAGTTCTTC.

This chain links TRBV5-4 with TRBJ2-5, with D maybe TRBD2 (5 bases). Per the germline V gene, CDR1 is SGHNT and CDR2 is YYREEE (reference sequence). This CDR3 is built from 13 residues. Trimming cost V 4 bases and J 3 bases, with 10 bases left between them. The DNA of the CDR3 is TGTGCCAGCAGCCCGGACGGGGAAGAGACCCAGTACTTC. Residues: CASSPDGEETQYF.

The V call is TRBV24-1, the J call TRBJ2-1; D gene ambiguous. Germline lookup yields CDR1 KGHDR and CDR2 SFDVKD. The ends were cut back, 4 bases at V and 5 bases at J, with 5 bases in the middle. This CDR3 contains 12 residues. CDR3 region: CATSDLDNEQFF. Written as DNA, the CDR3 is TGTGCCACCAGTGACCTGGACAATGAGCAGTTCTTC.

The V and J genes are TRBV11-2 and TRBJ2-1, with a weak D call TRBD2 (5 bases). V lost 1 base to trimming and J lost 2 bases, with 12 bases between them. In germline, CDR1 is SGHAT, CDR2 FQNNGV. The CDR3 is 16 amino acids. The CDR3 sequence is CASSLGIRRPYNEQFF. The CDR3 nucleotides are TGTGCCAGCAGCTTAGGTATTAGGAGGCCCTACAATGAGCAGTTCTTC.

The chain couples TRBV10-3 to TRBJ2-1; D is unresolved. Germline CDR1 ENHRY, CDR2 SYGVKD. V lost 6 bases to trimming and J lost 4 bases, with 16 bases between them. This CDR3 has 15 residues. This CDR3 is CAIRRFGPLYNEQFF. The CDR3 nucleotides read TGTGCCATCAGGCGCTTCGGCCCGCTTTACAATGAGCAGTTCTTC.

The chain carries TRBV20-1 and TRBJ2-1; the match to TRBD2 covers 10 bases. CDR1 is DFQATT and CDR2 is SNEGSKA in the germline V gene (reference sequence). Trimming at V came to 7 bases and at J to 4 bases, leaving 13 bases not matched to a gene. The CDR3 is made up of 16 amino acids. The CDR3 region has the DNA TGCAGTGTTGGCGGCTCCCATAGCGGGGGGTACAATGAGCAGTTCTTC. It encodes CSVGGSHSGGYNEQFF.

The V gene is TRBV3-1, the J gene TRBJ1-1; tentatively, D is TRBD1 (6 bases). The germline V gene has CDR1 LGHDT and CDR2 YNNKEL (reference sequence). The V gene lost 1 base and the J gene lost 1 base, with 16 bases spanning the gap. This CDR3 comprises 17 residues. The CDR3: CASSQVGARTTNTEAFF. The CDR3 DNA sequence: TGTGCCAGCAGCCAAGTGGGGGCCAGGACCACGAACACTGAAGCTTTCTTT.

This clonotype was seen more than once but under ten times. The chain is built from TRBV11-2 and TRBJ2-1; D is ambiguous. Trimming removed 1 base from V and 4 bases from J, with 5 bases in between. The CDR3 loop spans 13 amino acids. CDR1 is SGHAT and CDR2 is FQNNGV in the germline V gene. Here the CDR3 DNA reads TGTGCCAGCAGCTTAGTGTTATACAATGAGCAGTTCTTC. Residues: CASSLVLYNEQFF.

This chain connects TRBV15 to TRBJ1-5, with 7 positions matching TRBD1. The V gene end was trimmed by 4 bases and the J gene end by 6 bases; junction bases not matched to a gene: 9. The germline V gene has CDR1 LNHNV and CDR2 YYDKDF (reference sequence). This CDR3 contains 15 residues. The CDR3 reads CATSKDRETGQPQHF. The CDR3 DNA follows: TGTGCCACCAGCAAAGACAGGGAAACTGGTCAGCCCCAGCATTTT.

The chain links TRBV14 to TRBJ2-7; TRBD1 matches 8 bases. After removal of 1 base from V and 6 bases from J, the junction contained 11 bases not matched to a gene. CDR3 length: 16 residues. Germline V lookup: CDR1 SGHDN, CDR2 FVKESK. CDR3 nucleotide sequence: TGTGCCAGCAGCCAAGCCCTCCCGGACAGGGCCTTCGAGCAGTACTTC. This codes for CASSQALPDRAFEQYF. The full variable domain, completed using reference TRBV14 and TRBJ2-7, is EAGVTQFPSHSVIEKGQTVTLRCDPISGHDNLYWYRRVMGKEIKFLLHFVKESKQDESGMPNNRFLAERTGGTYSTLKVQPAELEDSGVYFCASSQALPDRAFEQYFGPGTRLTVT.

The rearrangement uses TRBV6-6 and TRBJ1-1, with D unresolved. The germline V gene encodes CDR1 MNHNY and CDR2 SVGAGI (reference sequence). The CDR3 has 11 amino acids. The V and J ends lost 3 bases and 7 bases respectively, with 6 bases between them. CDR3 region: CASSYGSEAFF. The CDR3, as DNA: TGTGCCAGCAGTTATGGAAGTGAAGCTTTCTTT.

In this sample, this clonotype turned up once. V is TRBV9 and J is TRBJ2-7; TRBD2 might be the D (6 bases). From germline, CDR1 is SGDLS and CDR2 YYNGEE. The CDR3 is 14 residues long. The ends were cut back, 2 bases at V and 2 bases at J, with 11 bases in the middle. The CDR3 DNA is TGTGCCAGCAGCGTTCGGGACTTCACCTACGAGCAGTACTTC. The encoded protein is CASSVRDFTYEQYF.

The rearrangement links TRBV20-1 to TRBJ2-5; unclear D gene. Germline V gene lookup returns CDR1 DFQATT and CDR2 SNEGSKA (reference sequence). The CDR3 sequence is 13 residues long. Trimming left V 4 bases short and J 0 bases short, with 9 bases between. In DNA, the CDR3 is TGCAGTGCTAAGTCTTTTTACCAAGAGACCCAGTACTTC. This codes for CSAKSFYQETQYF.

V usage is TRBV6-6 and J usage is TRBJ2-7; 13 bases match TRBD2. CDR1 is MNHNY, CDR2 SVGAGI, per germline (reference sequence). The J segment lost 2 bases and the V segment lost 8 bases, leaving 3 bases of the junction unmatched. The CDR3 covers 14 residues. The CDR3 is CASATSGGAYEQYF. The CDR3 coding sequence is TGTGCCAGCGCAACTAGCGGGGGGGCCTACGAGCAGTACTTC.

The genes are TRBV11-2 and TRBJ2-6; no firm D call. In germline, CDR1 is SGHAT, CDR2 FQNNGV. CDR3 size: 15 residues. The V gene lost 5 bases and the J gene lost 0 bases, with 8 bases spanning the gap. CDR3 sequence: CASSPTPSGANVLTF. Here the CDR3 DNA reads TGTGCCAGCAGCCCCACACCCTCTGGGGCCAACGTCCTGACTTTC.

The rearrangement links TRBV29-1 to TRBJ1-1, with D possibly matching TRBD1 (6 bases). From germline, CDR1 is SQVTM and CDR2 ANQGSEA. The CDR3 consists of 14 residues. Deletions cut 6 bases from V and 2 bases from J, with 16 bases between. CDR3 in DNA: TGCAGCGTACCACAGGGTGCGCTTAACACTGAAGCTTTCTTT. Encoded protein: CSVPQGALNTEAFF. Using reference TRBV29-1 and TRBJ1-1 for the parts outside the CDR3, the full variable domain is SAVISQKPSRDICQRGTSLTIQCQVDSQVTMMFWYRQQPGQSLTLIATANQGSEATYESGFVIDKFPISRPNLTFSTLTVSNMSPEDSSIYLCSVPQGALNTEAFFGQGTRLTVV.

The chain carries TRBV12-3 or TRBV12-4 and TRBJ1-1; D is unresolved. V was shortened by 4 bases and J by 4 bases, with 13 bases between the two germline ends. This CDR3 comprises 14 residues. The DNA of the CDR3 is TGTGCCAGCAGTTCCCCCGGGTATACCACTGAAGCTTTCTTT. Amino acids: CASSSPGYTTEAFF.

A word on this clonotype: Sequence at one end of the junction differs from germline and may be a read error. The chain couples TRBV12-3 or TRBV12-4 to TRBJ2-1; 7 bases agree with TRBD1. The CDR3 has 13 amino acids. As DNA, the CDR3 is TGTGCCAGCAGTTTTGACGACCGACCTTCAGGGGGCTTC. Protein: CASSFDDRPSGGF.

V gene TRBV6-1 combines with J gene TRBJ1-1; tentatively, D is TRBD1 (5 bases). Trimming took 2 bases from V and 0 from J, leaving 13 bases between them. The germline CDR1 and CDR2 sequences are MNHNS and SASEGT. The CDR3 covers 16 residues. This chain's CDR3 is CASSESPGTMNTEAFF. The CDR3 nucleotides read TGTGCCAGCAGTGAAAGTCCGGGGACCATGAACACTGAAGCTTTCTTT.

The J gene is TRBJ1-2, the V gene TRBV3-1; 7 bases agree with TRBD1. CDR1 LGHDT and CDR2 YNNKEL come from the germline V gene (reference sequence). This CDR3 comprises 12 residues. CDR3 protein: CASGQGDHGYTF. The CDR3 bases are TGTGCATCAGGGCAGGGGGATCATGGCTACACCTTC. The complete variable domain, with remaining parts taken from reference TRBV3-1 and TRBJ1-2, reads DTAVSQTPKYLVTQMGNDKSIKCEQNLGHDTMYWYKQDSKKFLKIMFSYNNKELIINETVPNRFSPKSPDKAHLNLHINSLELGDSAVYFCASGQGDHGYTFGSGTRLTVV.

The rearrangement joins TRBV4-1 to TRBJ1-5, with unresolved D. The CDR3 is 15 residues long. Trimming removed 1 base at V and 6 bases at J, with 13 bases between. Germline V lookup: CDR1 MGHRA, CDR2 YSYEKL. The CDR3 DNA is TGCGCCAGCAGCCAAGTCCGGGAGGGTGTTCAGCCCCAGCATTTT. Its translation is CASSQVREGVQPQHF.